The rows below give T cell receptor beta chains drawn from one sample of a study of blood T cell repertoires in COVID-19. The repertoire was sequenced with immunoSEQ multiplex PCR; TCRdb's copy has only in-frame clones and lacks some. The table records roughly 270,000 clones, 85% of them present only once. What was sequenced was peripheral blood. Every receptor here comes from a middle-aged man with active or convalescent COVID-19. Each CDR3 is given with its conserved first and last residue. The D gene is left open where the match is weak. Clone sizes are given selectively: once, few, many, or a class where the clone is expanded.

>once|TRBV9|TRBJ2-2|19|TRBD2
TGTGCCAGCAGCGTACACGTTCTATGGCGGGAGGGCCCCACCGGGGAGCTGTTTTTT
CASSVHVLWREGPTGELFF
>.|TRBV6-6|TRBJ2-1|17|TRBD2
TGTGCCAGCAGTCCCCGCAGATGGACTAGCGGGGGGGATGAGCAGTTCTTC
CASSPRRWTSGGDEQFF
>.|TRBV7-9|TRBJ2-7|14|.
TGTGCCAGCAGCTTGACAGGTGACTCCTACGAGCAGTACTTC
CASSLTGDSYEQYF
>.|TRBV28|TRBJ2-6|15|.
TGTGCCAGCAGTCCCTTTCGTTCTGGGGCCAACGTCCTGACTTTC
CASSPFRSGANVLTF
>.|TRBV5-1|TRBJ2-7|15|TRBD1
TGCGCCAGCAGCAAAAACAGGGGCGCTGGCTACGAGCAGTACTTC
CASSKNRGAGYEQYF
>once|TRBV9|TRBJ2-2|14|.
TGTGCCAGCAGCGCCAGACTTGACACCGGGGAGCTGTTTTTT
CASSARLDTGELFF
>.|TRBV19|TRBJ1-1|13|.
TGTGCCAGTAGTATCAGGGAGAACACTGAAGCTTTCTTT
CASSIRENTEAFF
>.|TRBV3-1/TRBV3-2|TRBJ2-2|14|.
TGTGCCAGCAGCCAAGAAGGGGAGGCCGGGGAGCTGTTTTTT
CASSQEGEAGELFF
>.|TRBV28|TRBJ1-2|14|TRBD1
TGTGCCAGCAGTTTGGGACAGGGCCACTATGGCTACACCTTC
CASSLGQGHYGYTF
>.|TRBV5-1|TRBJ2-2|12|.
TGCGCCAGCAGCTCCGACACCGGGGAGCTGTTTTTT
CASSSDTGELFF
>.|TRBV30|TRBJ1-5|12|.
TGTGCCTGGAGTGGTTCGGATCAGCCCCAGCATTTT
CAWSGSDQPQHF
>.|TRBV6-5|TRBJ2-7|15|.
TGTGCCAGCAGTTACTCGGGAGACTATACCTACGAGCAGTACTTC
CASSYSGDYTYEQYF
>.|TRBV3-1/TRBV3-2|TRBJ2-2|12|.
TGTGCCAGCAGCCCCTACTCCGGGGAGCTGTTTTTT
CASSPYSGELFF
>.|TRBV5-1|TRBJ1-1|15|TRBD1
TGCGCCAGCAGTCGGACAGGGAGTTTTAACACTGAAGCTTTCTTT
CASSRTGSFNTEAFF
>.|TRBV27|TRBJ2-3|14|.
TGTGCCAGCAGTGGAGGCGGGCTAACAGATACGCAGTATTTT
CASSGGGLTDTQYF
>.|TRBV5-1|TRBJ2-1|15|TRBD2
TGCGCCAGCAGCTTCCTAGCGGGAGGGCCCAATGAGCAGTTCTTC
CASSFLAGGPNEQFF
>.|TRBV5-6|TRBJ1-3|18|TRBD1
TGTGCCAGCAGCTTGGCCGCCCTCAGGGGGACAGCTGGAAACACCATATATTTT
CASSLAALRGTAGNTIYF
>.|TRBV7-2|TRBJ1-1|14|.
TGTGCCAGCAGCTTAAGCGGGGGGGTCACTGAAGCTTTCTTC
CASSLSGGVTEAFF